This TCR beta chain was retrieved from a study of blood T cell repertoires in COVID-19. Method: immunoSEQ multiplex PCR; TCRdb's copy keeps in-frame clones and lacks some. The data contain under 300,000 clones, around 83% of them singletons. Germline V gene sequence: CDR1 GTSNPN, CDR2 SVGIG (reference sequence). The CDR3 runs to 16 residues. Trimming removed 0 bases at V and 0 bases at J, with 12 bases between. The sequencing sample was made of peripheral blood. The genes are TRBV30 and TRBJ1-5; D is perhaps TRBD1 (6 bases). This TCR came from a man aged 80 or over with acute or convalescent COVID-19. The CDR3 protein is CAWSVKTGLSNQPQHF. The CDR3 region has the DNA TGTGCCTGGAGTGTAAAAACAGGGCTTAGCAATCAGCCCCAGCATTTT. The variable domain in full, with the rest retrieved from reference TRBV30 and TRBJ1-5, is SQTIHQWPATLVQPVGSPLSLECTVEGTSNPNLYWYRQAAGRGLQLLFYSVGIGQISSEVPQNLSASRPQDRQFILSSKKLLLSDSGFYLCAWSVKTGLSNQPQHFGDGTRLSIL.